This TCR gamma chain appears in the sequencing data of a study of human gamma delta and Vdelta1 T cells. Germline CDR1 and CDR2: GITISATS and ISYDGTV (reference sequence). V lost 1 base and J lost 10; bases outside the gene matches: 10. CDR3 size: 13 residues. Details on this clone: Its target is not known.

TCRdb called clones anew from the PCR reads with CATT. The profile shows over 7,500 gamma-chain clones, 45% of them singletons. General study points: Polyclonal Delta One T cells reportedly showed broad cytotoxic targeting of acute myeloid leukemia.

The source is a human donor in good health. Material: Vdelta1 gamma-delta T cells from blood grown in culture (DOT cells). The V call is TRGV9, the J call TRGJ1 or TRGJ2. The CDR3 region is CALWEVRSAKKLF. CDR3 in DNA: TGTGCCTTGTGGGAGGTCAGGTCTGCAAAGAAACTCTTT.